The table lists the clone carrying this T cell receptor (beta chain) with a few counts. Its matching antigen is unknown. The data originate from a study of OX40 agonist ivuxolimab in advanced cancers. Study overall: Participants could have had prior anti-PD-1, anti-PD-L1 or anti-CTLA-4 therapy, and 40% had some. Points from the study as a whole: CD8+ T cells (on average) carried more expanded clones than CD4+ T cells. Among expanded peripheral T cells, antigen specificity went undetermined. Blood T cells, both CD4+ and CD8+, expanded clonally by week 6 at 0.1 to 3.0 mg/kg.

TCRdb keeps only in-frame clones here, not all; method: immunoSEQ multiplex PCR. The data show about 91,000 clones, approximately 85% seen once. The specimen comprised CD4+ or CD8+ T cells sorted from blood, sampled in a trial of the OX40 agonist ivuxolimab. The receptor was isolated from an adult with an advanced solid tumor such as melanoma, head and neck, liver or kidney cancer.

The CDR3 DNA is TGTGCCATCAGTGAGACTCCACGAATCTACGAGCAGTACTTC. It translates to CAISETPRIYEQYF. The gene calls are TRBV10-3 and TRBJ2-7; D gene ambiguous. Trimming left V 2 bases short and J 3 bases short, with 11 bases between. Per the germline V gene, CDR1 is ENHRY and CDR2 is SYGVKD. CDR3 length equals 14 residues.